These 30 T cell receptor beta chains came from one sample sequenced in a study of naive and memory T cell subsets. Four PCR rounds used nested alpha and beta constant region primers plus the SP2 primer. Each CDR3 protein gets one entry after TCRdb re-called the 5' RACE reads with MiXCR. The table lists 57,000 or so distinct CDR3 sequences, around 7.7% of them singletons. An oligonucleotide containing a UMI was ligated to the 3' end of TCR cDNA. All receptors come from a male donor in good health.

The chain carries TRBV5-5 and TRBJ1-1; unclear D gene. V was pared by 4 bases and J by 1 base, with 8 bases between. CDR1 SGHKS and CDR2 YYEKEE come from the germline V gene (reference sequence). The CDR3 runs 13 residues. The CDR3 here is CASSAPGNTEAFF. The CDR3 region has the DNA TGTGCCAGCAGCGCCCCAGGGAACACTGAAGCTTTCTTT.

This clonotype showed up just a few times. The chain has TRBV12-3 or TRBV12-4 and TRBJ1-4; D perhaps matches TRBD1 (5 bases). CDR3 length: 16 residues. V lost 7 bases to trimming and J lost 11 bases, with 26 bases between them. The CDR3 loop is CASTLRTPGPEFKLFF. The DNA of the CDR3 is TGTGCCAGCACCCTAAGAACCCCGGGGCCGGAGTTCAAACTGTTTTTT.

This clonotype was recorded many times. This chain connects TRBV4-1 to TRBJ2-1; D ambiguous. V shed 0 bases and J shed 4 bases, with 4 bases lying between them. The CDR3 is made up of 13 amino acids. The V gene's germline CDR1 is MGHRA and CDR2 YSYEKL. In nucleotides, the CDR3 is TGCGCCAGCAGCCAAGATGTGTACAATGAGCAGTTCTTC. Protein sequence: CASSQDVYNEQFF.

This clonotype has a handful of counts. This chain's CDR3 is CASSPPTGTEAFF. The CDR3 DNA follows: TGTGCCAGCAGCCCGCCAACAGGAACTGAAGCTTTCTTT. V gene TRBV13 combines with J gene TRBJ1-1; possibly TRBD1 for D (5 bases). The germline V and J ends were trimmed by 5 bases and 5 bases, with 12 bases remaining between them. CDR1 and CDR2 from the germline V gene are PRHDT and FYEKMQ (reference sequence). The CDR3 sequence is 13 residues long.

This clonotype was recorded many times. The chain employs TRBV12-3 or TRBV12-4 and TRBJ2-1, with D tentatively TRBD1 (6 bases). With 0 bases removed from V and 1 base from J, the gap between germline ends came to 13 bases. This CDR3 spans 17 amino acids. The chain's CDR3 is CASSLAVQGLSYNEQFF. DNA of the CDR3: TGTGCCAGCAGTTTAGCGGTCCAGGGGTTATCCTACAATGAGCAGTTCTTC.

CDR3 protein: CASSPLLAGGSYNEQFF. CDR3 bases: TGTGCCAGCAGCCCCCTGCTAGCGGGAGGGAGCTACAATGAGCAGTTCTTC. The genes are TRBV7-9 and TRBJ2-1, with 12 bases that match TRBD2. The CDR3 covers 17 residues. Trimming at V came to 5 bases and at J to 3 bases, leaving 8 bases not matched to a gene. Germline CDR1 and CDR2: SEHNR and FQNEAQ (reference sequence).

This clonotype was counted a few times. This rearrangement joins TRBV3-1 to TRBJ2-7; 7 bases align to TRBD1. Germline V CDR1 and CDR2: LGHDT, YNNKEL (reference sequence). The junction had 7 bases not matched to a gene; V was cut back by 1 base and J by 4 bases. The CDR3 runs 15 residues. CDR3 sequence (DNA): TGTGCCAGCAGCCAAGGGACAGGCTATCAATACGAGCAGTACTTC. Its translation is CASSQGTGYQYEQYF.

This clonotype came up a few times. The rearrangement uses TRBV30 and TRBJ2-3; D remains unclear. The CDR3 totals 11 residues. V was pared by 4 bases and J by 6 bases, with 8 bases between. CDR1 and CDR2 from the germline V gene are GTSNPN and SVGIG (reference sequence). CDR3 loop: CAWNSRDTQYF. The CDR3 region has the DNA TGTGCCTGGAATTCCCGGGATACGCAGTATTTT.

Many counts were recorded for this clonotype. CDR3 bases: TGTGCCAGCAGTCGTGGGGCAGGGGGAGGATATGGCTACACCTTC. It yields the protein CASSRGAGGGYGYTF. The chain recombines TRBV6-6 with TRBJ1-2; 7 bases agree with TRBD1. Germline loops: CDR1 MNHNY, CDR2 SVGAGI (reference sequence). The trim removed 5 bases at V and 5 bases at J, leaving 11 bases unmatched. The CDR3 loop spans 15 amino acids.

This clonotype was counted ten times or more. The V and J genes are TRBV11-1 and TRBJ2-3, with TRBD1 identical over 10 bases. Looked up from germline, CDR1 is SGHAT and CDR2 is FQDESV (reference sequence). The ends lost 6 bases at V and 3 bases at J; junction bases unmatched: 3. CDR3 length: 14 amino acids. The CDR3 DNA follows: TGTGCCAGCAGGCCGGGACAGGGGACAGATACGCAGTATTTT. Translating it yields CASRPGQGTDTQYF. The full variable domain, in which reference TRBV11-1 and TRBJ2-3 provide the parts outside the CDR3, is EAEVAQSPRYKITEKSQAVAFWCDPISGHATLYWYRQILGQGPELLVQFQDESVVDDSQLPKDRFSAERLKGVDSTLKIQPAELGDSAMYLCASRPGQGTDTQYFGPGTRLTVL.

Ten or more counts support this clonotype. The V and J genes are TRBV14 and TRBJ2-1; D may be TRBD1 (6 bases). The V end was cut by 0 bases, the J end by 7 bases, with 10 bases between. The CDR3 has 14 residues. Per the germline V gene, CDR1 is SGHDN and CDR2 is FVKESK. The CDR3 sequence: CASSQDLGQNEQFF. For the CDR3, the DNA is TGTGCCAGCAGCCAAGATCTAGGACAGAATGAGCAGTTCTTC.

This chain connects TRBV6-1 to TRBJ2-1; 8 nucleotides align to TRBD2. CDR1 and CDR2 from the germline V gene are MNHNS and SASEGT. Trimming cost V 2 bases and J 4 bases; bases outside gene matches: 4. There are 15 residues in the CDR3. In DNA, the CDR3 is TGTGCCAGCAGTGAAATTAGCGGGGCTTACAATGAGCAGTTCTTC. This sequence encodes CASSEISGAYNEQFF.

The V and J genes are TRBV5-1 and TRBJ2-7; the match to TRBD2 covers 11 bases. The CDR3 is made up of 14 amino acids. CDR1 is SGHRS, CDR2 YFSETQ, per germline. Trimming cost V 4 bases and J 7 bases; bases outside gene matches: 7. This chain's CDR3 is CASSPTIAGGEQYF. DNA of the CDR3: TGCGCCAGCAGCCCAACGATAGCGGGAGGGGAGCAGTACTTC.

This clonotype has a count of ten or more. The rearrangement joins TRBV14 to TRBJ2-5; D may be TRBD1 (5 bases). The CDR3 sequence is 13 residues long. Looked up from germline, CDR1 is SGHDN and CDR2 is FVKESK. Trimming pared 1 base from V and 7 bases from J, leaving 10 bases between. The CDR3 nucleotides read TGTGCCAGCAGCCAAGCAGGGTCAGGGACCCAGTACTTC. It yields the protein CASSQAGSGTQYF.

The V call is TRBV3-1, the J call TRBJ1-4; weak D call: TRBD1 (5 bases). This CDR3 comprises 15 residues. Trimming left V 1 base short and J 5 bases short, with 11 bases between. CDR1 and CDR2 (germline): LGHDT, YNNKEL (reference sequence). DNA of the CDR3: TGTGCCAGCAGCCAAGGGTGGGGGATAAATGAAAAACTGTTTTTT. It yields the protein CASSQGWGINEKLFF. Variable domain in full (rest from reference TRBV3-1 and TRBJ1-4): DTAVSQTPKYLVTQMGNDKSIKCEQNLGHDTMYWYKQDSKKFLKIMFSYNNKELIINETVPNRFSPKSPDKAHLNLHINSLELGDSAVYFCASSQGWGINEKLFFGSGTQLSVL.

This clonotype was picked up a small number of times. The J gene is TRBJ2-4, the V gene TRBV7-9; 12 bases agree with TRBD2. CDR3 length: 17 amino acids. Trimming took 1 base from V and 2 from J; bases not matched to a gene: 3. Per germline, CDR1 SEHNR and CDR2 FQNEAQ (reference sequence). In DNA form, the CDR3 reads TGTGCCAGCAGCTTAGAACTAGCGGGAGGCACCAAAAACATTCAGTACTTC. This gives the protein CASSLELAGGTKNIQYF. Looking up the rest from reference TRBV7-9 and TRBJ2-4 gives the full variable domain: DTGVSQNPRHKITKRGQNVTFRCDPISEHNRLYWYRQTLGQGPEFLTYFQNEAQLEKSRLLSDRFSAERPKGSFSTLEIQRTEQGDSAMYLCASSLELAGGTKNIQYFGAGTRLSVL.

The genes are TRBV30 and TRBJ2-3, with no clear D. Germline V gives CDR1 GTSNPN, CDR2 SVGIG (reference sequence). There are 13 residues in the CDR3. Trimming pared 1 base from V and 0 bases from J, leaving 5 bases between. As DNA, the CDR3 is TGTGCCTGGAGTGGCAGTAGCACAGATACGCAGTATTTT. Translating it yields CAWSGSSTDTQYF.

This clonotype has ten or more counts. The rearrangement links TRBV9 to TRBJ1-1; D is perhaps TRBD1 (5 bases). Trimming cost V 0 bases and J 3 bases, with 12 bases left between them. The V gene's germline CDR1 is SGDLS and CDR2 YYNGEE. This CDR3 spans 15 amino acids. As DNA, the CDR3 is TGTGCCAGCAGCGTAGATGACGGGACTTACACTGAAGCTTTCTTT. Translated, it gives CASSVDDGTYTEAFF.

In its sample, this clonotype was seen many times. The chain joins TRBV20-1 to TRBJ1-5, with a weak D call TRBD1 (5 bases). Between the trimmed V and J ends, which lost 1 base and 2 bases, there was a span of 12 bases. This CDR3 region has 15 residues. Germline V gene sequence: CDR1 DFQATT, CDR2 SNEGSKA (reference sequence). The CDR3 DNA reads TGCAGTGCTAGAGGCGGGGGGAACGGCAATCAGCCCCAGCATTTT. Its protein product is CSARGGGNGNQPQHF.

A word on this clonotype: The junction departs from the called germline gene at one end, perhaps through a read error. The chain employs TRBV5-5 and TRBJ2-2, with 8 bases identical to TRBD1. The CDR3 has 18 amino acids. Germline-derived CDR1 and CDR2 are SGHKS and YYEKEE (reference sequence). The CDR3 spells CVSSWAFIQGASTGELFF. For the CDR3, the DNA is TGTGTCAGCAGCTGGGCTTTCATTCAGGGGGCGAGCACCGGGGAGCTGTTTTTT.

This clonotype has at least ten counts. The rearrangement uses TRBV10-3 and TRBJ2-7, with 7 positions matching TRBD2. CDR3 length: 14 amino acids. Trimming removed 6 bases from V and 0 bases from J; junction bases left unmatched: 5. Germline lookup yields CDR1 ENHRY and CDR2 SYGVKD. The CDR3 spells CAIRPLAFSYEQYF. As DNA, the CDR3 is TGTGCCATCAGGCCACTAGCGTTCTCCTACGAGCAGTACTTC.

This clonotype was seen more than once but under ten times. The chain uses TRBV6-1 and TRBJ1-1; D remains unclear. The CDR3 runs 11 residues. In germline, CDR1 is MNHNS, CDR2 SASEGT. V dropped 3 bases and J dropped 4 bases, with 3 bases sitting between them. The CDR3 here is CASSEATEAFF. The CDR3 nucleotides are TGTGCCAGCAGTGAGGCCACTGAAGCTTTCTTT.

This clonotype was found a few times. The V gene is TRBV18, the J gene TRBJ2-4; 8 bases are shared with TRBD1. This CDR3 comprises 13 residues. Germline V gives CDR1 KGHSH, CDR2 LQKENI. V was pared by 5 bases and J by 7 bases, with 4 bases of the junction left unmatched. CDR3 region: CASSSGTGNIQYF. The CDR3 DNA reads TGTGCCAGCTCATCCGGGACAGGTAACATTCAGTACTTC.

In its sample, this clonotype was seen a few times. The V and J genes are TRBV6-2 or TRBV6-3 and TRBJ2-1; TRBD2 aligns across 10 bases. CDR1 and CDR2 from the germline V gene are MNHEY and SVGEGT. CDR3 length equals 18 residues. The ends lost 2 bases at V and 3 bases at J; junction bases unmatched: 10. CDR3 loop: CASSYERGGPRDYNEQFF. In DNA, the CDR3 is TGTGCCAGCAGTTACGAGCGGGGGGGCCCCCGGGACTACAATGAGCAGTTCTTC.

This clonotype showed up just a few times. J is TRBJ1-5 and V is TRBV30; D is uncertain. V was clipped by 0 bases and J by 2 bases, with 5 bases between them. The germline V gene encodes CDR1 GTSNPN and CDR2 SVGIG (reference sequence). CDR3 length equals 13 residues. CDR3 in DNA: TGTGCCTGGAGTGTATGGGGCAATCAGCCCCAGCATTTT. Translation: CAWSVWGNQPQHF.

This clonotype has a handful of counts. This chain connects TRBV6-2 or TRBV6-3 to TRBJ2-1; 8 bases align to TRBD2. After removal of 0 bases from V and 3 bases from J, the junction contained 10 bases not matched to a gene. There are 18 residues in the CDR3. Germline CDR1 MNHEY, CDR2 SVGEGT. CDR3 coding DNA: TGTGCCAGCAGTTACTCGAGTGGAGTAGCGGGAATCTACAATGAGCAGTTCTTC. Translated: CASSYSSGVAGIYNEQFF.

In this sample, this clonotype turned up many times. V gene TRBV20-1 combines with J gene TRBJ1-2, with D possibly being TRBD1 (6 bases). The CDR3 totals 14 residues. The germline V gene encodes CDR1 DFQATT and CDR2 SNEGSKA (reference sequence). The V gene lost 0 bases and the J gene lost 0 bases, with 8 bases spanning the gap. This chain's CDR3 is CSARDRGPNYGYTF. The CDR3 coding sequence is TGCAGTGCTAGAGACAGGGGCCCTAACTATGGCTACACCTTC.

This clonotype has just one count. This may be a read error: a much more frequent sequence differs by one nucleotide. As the CDR3 is not closed by the conserved phenylalanine or tryptophan, this likely results from a read error. The chain combines TRBV5-1 with TRBJ1-1; no clear D. The ends were cut back, 1 base at V and 7 bases at J, with 11 bases in the middle. The CDR3 covers 13 residues. Germline V gives CDR1 SGHRS, CDR2 YFSETQ. The CDR3 bases are TGCGCCAGCAGCTTGAGAGCCCCGAATGAAGCTTTCTTA. It encodes CASSLRAPNEAFL.

This rearrangement joins TRBV5-6 to TRBJ1-2; D unresolved. Trimming pared 2 bases from V and 2 bases from J, leaving 10 bases between. Per germline, CDR1 SGHDT and CDR2 YYEEEE. The CDR3 is made up of 14 amino acids. The CDR3 loop is CASSLEAANYGYTF. The CDR3 coding sequence is TGTGCCAGCAGCTTAGAAGCGGCGAACTATGGCTACACCTTC.

This chain joins TRBV5-1 and TRBJ2-2; 7 nucleotides match TRBD1. Germline CDR1 SGHRS, CDR2 YFSETQ. The CDR3 is 15 residues long. The ends lost 4 bases at V and 7 bases at J; junction bases unmatched: 10. CDR3 sequence: CASSGETGVVGELFF. CDR3 in DNA: TGCGCCAGCAGCGGAGAAACAGGGGTGGTCGGGGAGCTGTTTTTT.